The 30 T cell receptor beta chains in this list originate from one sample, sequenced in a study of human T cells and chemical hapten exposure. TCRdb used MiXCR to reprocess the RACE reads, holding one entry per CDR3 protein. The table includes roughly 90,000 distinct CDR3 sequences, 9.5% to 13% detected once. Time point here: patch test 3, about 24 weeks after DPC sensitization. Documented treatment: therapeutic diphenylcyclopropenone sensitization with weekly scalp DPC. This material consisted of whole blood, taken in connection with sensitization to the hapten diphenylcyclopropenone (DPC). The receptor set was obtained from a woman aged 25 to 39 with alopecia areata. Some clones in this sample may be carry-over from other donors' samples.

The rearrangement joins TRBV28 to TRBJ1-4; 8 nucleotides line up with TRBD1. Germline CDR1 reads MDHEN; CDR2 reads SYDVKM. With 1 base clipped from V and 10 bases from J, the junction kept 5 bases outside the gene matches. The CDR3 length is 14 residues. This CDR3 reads CASSLLDRVGKLFF. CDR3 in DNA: TGTGCCAGCAGTTTATTGGACAGGGTCGGAAAACTGTTTTTT.

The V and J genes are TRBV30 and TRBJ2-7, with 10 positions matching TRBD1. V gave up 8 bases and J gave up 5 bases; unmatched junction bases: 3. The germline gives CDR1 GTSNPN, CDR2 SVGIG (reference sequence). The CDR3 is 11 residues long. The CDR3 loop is CAHGTGDEQYF. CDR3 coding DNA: TGTGCCCACGGGACAGGGGACGAGCAGTACTTC.

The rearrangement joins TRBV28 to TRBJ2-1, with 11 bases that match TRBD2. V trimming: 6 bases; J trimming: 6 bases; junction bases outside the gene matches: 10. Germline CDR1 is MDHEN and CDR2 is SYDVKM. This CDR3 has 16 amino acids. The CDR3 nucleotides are TGTGCCAGCAGCTTCCCCGGGACTAGCGGTTTCAATGAGCAGTTCTTC. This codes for CASSFPGTSGFNEQFF.

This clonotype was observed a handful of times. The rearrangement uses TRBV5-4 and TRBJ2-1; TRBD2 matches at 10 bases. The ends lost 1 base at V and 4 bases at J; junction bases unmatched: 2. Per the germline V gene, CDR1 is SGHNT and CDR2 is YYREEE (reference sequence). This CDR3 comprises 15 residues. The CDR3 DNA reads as TGTGCCAGCAGCTTGTCTAGCGGGGGATACAATGAGCAGTTCTTC. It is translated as CASSLSSGGYNEQFF.

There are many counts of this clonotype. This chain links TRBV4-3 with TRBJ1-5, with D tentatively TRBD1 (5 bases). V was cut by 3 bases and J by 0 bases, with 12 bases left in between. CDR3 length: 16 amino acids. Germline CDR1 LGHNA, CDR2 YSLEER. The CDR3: CASSQEGRYSNQPQHF. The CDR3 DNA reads TGCGCCAGCAGCCAGGAGGGACGGTATAGCAATCAGCCCCAGCATTTT.

CDR3 amino acids: CASRGQLSNYGYTF. The DNA for the CDR3 is TGTGCCAGCAGGGGACAGCTTTCTAACTATGGCTACACCTTC. This sequence joins TRBV2 and TRBJ1-2, with 7 bases lining up with TRBD1. Germline V gives CDR1 SNHLY, CDR2 FYNNEI. V trimming: 6 bases; J trimming: 0 bases; junction bases outside the gene matches: 4. The CDR3 is 14 residues long. The entire variable domain, with the rest obtained from reference TRBV2 and TRBJ1-2, is as follows: EPEVTQTPSHQVTQMGQEVILRCVPISNHLYFYWYRQILGQKVEFLVSFYNNEISEKSEIFDDQFSVERPDGSNFTLKIRSTKLEDSAMYFCASRGQLSNYGYTFGSGTRLTVV.

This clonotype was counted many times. The CDR3 spells CASSQDRRGYGYTF. CDR3 nucleotides: TGTGCCAGCAGCCAAGATCGCAGGGGCTATGGCTACACCTTC. The V gene is TRBV3-1, the J gene TRBJ1-2; possibly TRBD1 for D (6 bases). V lost 0 bases and J 4 bases, leaving 9 bases between the germline ends. Germline CDR1 reads LGHDT; CDR2 reads YNNKEL (reference sequence). The CDR3 is 14 residues long.

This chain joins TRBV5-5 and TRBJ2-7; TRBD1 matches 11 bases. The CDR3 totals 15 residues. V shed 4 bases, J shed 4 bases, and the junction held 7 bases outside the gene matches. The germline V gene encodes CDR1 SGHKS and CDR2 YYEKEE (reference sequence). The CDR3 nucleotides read TGTGCCAGCAGCGCGGACAGGGGGCAAGTTTACGAGCAGTACGTC. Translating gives CASSADRGQVYEQYV.

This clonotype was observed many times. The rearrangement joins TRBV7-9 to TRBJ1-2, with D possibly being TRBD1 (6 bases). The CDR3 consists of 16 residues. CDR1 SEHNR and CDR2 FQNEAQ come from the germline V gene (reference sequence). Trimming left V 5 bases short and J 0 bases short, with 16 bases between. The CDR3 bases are TGTGCCAGCAGCCCCTTGACAGGCATAACTAACTATGGCTACACCTTC. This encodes CASSPLTGITNYGYTF. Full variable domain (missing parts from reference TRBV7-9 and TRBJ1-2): DTGVSQNPRHKITKRGQNVTFRCDPISEHNRLYWYRQTLGQGPEFLTYFQNEAQLEKSRLLSDRFSAERPKGSFSTLEIQRTEQGDSAMYLCASSPLTGITNYGYTFGSGTRLTVV.

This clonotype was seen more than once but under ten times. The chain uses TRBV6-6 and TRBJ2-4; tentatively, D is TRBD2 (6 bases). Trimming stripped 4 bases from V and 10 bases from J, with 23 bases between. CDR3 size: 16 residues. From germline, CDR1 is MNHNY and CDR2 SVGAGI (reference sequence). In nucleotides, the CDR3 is TGTGCCAGCAGTTTTACTGTGGGACTGGGGGATAAAATTCAGTACTTC. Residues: CASSFTVGLGDKIQYF.

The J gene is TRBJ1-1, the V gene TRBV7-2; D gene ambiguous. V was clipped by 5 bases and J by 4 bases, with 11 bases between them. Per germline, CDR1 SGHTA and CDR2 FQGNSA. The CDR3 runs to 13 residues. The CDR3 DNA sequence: TGTGCCAGCAGCGTCAGCCAGATCACTGAAGCTTTCTTT. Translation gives CASSVSQITEAFF.

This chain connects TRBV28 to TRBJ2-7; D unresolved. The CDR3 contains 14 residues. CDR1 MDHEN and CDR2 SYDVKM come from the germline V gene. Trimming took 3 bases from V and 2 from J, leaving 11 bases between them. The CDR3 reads CASSFQLYPYEQYV. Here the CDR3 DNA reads TGTGCCAGCAGTTTCCAGCTCTACCCCTACGAGCAGTACGTC.

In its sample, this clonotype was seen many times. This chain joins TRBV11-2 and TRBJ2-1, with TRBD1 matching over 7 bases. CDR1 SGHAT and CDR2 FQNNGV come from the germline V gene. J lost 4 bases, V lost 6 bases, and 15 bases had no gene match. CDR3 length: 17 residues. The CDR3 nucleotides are TGTGCCAGCAGACAAGACTCGACAGGGAGAGTTTACAATGAGCAGTTCTTC. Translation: CASRQDSTGRVYNEQFF.

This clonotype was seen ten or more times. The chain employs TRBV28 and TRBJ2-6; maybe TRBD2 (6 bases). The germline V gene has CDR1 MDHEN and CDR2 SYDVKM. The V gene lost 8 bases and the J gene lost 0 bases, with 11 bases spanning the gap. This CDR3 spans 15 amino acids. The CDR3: CASGGLGSGANVLTF. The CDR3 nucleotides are TGTGCCAGCGGGGGACTTGGCTCTGGGGCCAACGTCCTGACTTTC.

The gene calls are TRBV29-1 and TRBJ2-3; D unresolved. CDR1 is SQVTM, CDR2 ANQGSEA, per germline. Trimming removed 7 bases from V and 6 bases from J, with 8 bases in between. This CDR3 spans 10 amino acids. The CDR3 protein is CSAAHDTQYF. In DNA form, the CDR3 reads TGCAGCGCCGCACACGATACGCAGTATTTT.

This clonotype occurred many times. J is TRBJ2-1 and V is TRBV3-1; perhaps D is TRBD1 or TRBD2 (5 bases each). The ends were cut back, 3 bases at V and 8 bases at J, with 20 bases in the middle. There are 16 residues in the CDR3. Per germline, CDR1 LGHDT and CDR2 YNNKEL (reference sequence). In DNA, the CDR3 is TGTGCCAGCAGCCAGGGGACGCTTACCTCGAGGGATGAGCAGTTCTTC. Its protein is CASSQGTLTSRDEQFF.

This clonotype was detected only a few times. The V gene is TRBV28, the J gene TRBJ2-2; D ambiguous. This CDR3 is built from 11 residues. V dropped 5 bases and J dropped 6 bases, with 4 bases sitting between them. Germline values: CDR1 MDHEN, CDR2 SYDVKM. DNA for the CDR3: TGTGCCAGCAGTCGTCCCGGGGAGCTGTTTTTT. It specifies CASSRPGELFF.

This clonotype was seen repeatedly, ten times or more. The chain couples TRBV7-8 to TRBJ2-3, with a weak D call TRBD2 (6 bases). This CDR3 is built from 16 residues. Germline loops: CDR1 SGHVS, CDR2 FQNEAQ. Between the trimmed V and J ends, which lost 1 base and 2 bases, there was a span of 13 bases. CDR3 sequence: CASSLGAGPPTDTQYF. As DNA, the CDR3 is TGTGCCAGCAGCTTAGGGGCGGGACCCCCCACAGATACGCAGTATTTT.

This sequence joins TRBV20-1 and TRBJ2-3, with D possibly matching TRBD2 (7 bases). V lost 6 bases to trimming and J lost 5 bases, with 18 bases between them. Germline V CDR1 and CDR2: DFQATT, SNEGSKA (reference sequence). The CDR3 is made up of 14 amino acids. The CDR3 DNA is TGCAGTGCACGTGCGGGGGCGCATCAAGATACGCAGTATTTT. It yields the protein CSARAGAHQDTQYF.

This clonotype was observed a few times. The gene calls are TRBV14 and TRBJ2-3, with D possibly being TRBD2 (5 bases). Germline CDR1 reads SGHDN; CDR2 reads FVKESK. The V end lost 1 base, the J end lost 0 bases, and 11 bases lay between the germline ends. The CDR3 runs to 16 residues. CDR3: CASSQAAAFSTDTQYF. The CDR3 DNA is TGTGCCAGCAGCCAAGCAGCGGCATTTAGCACAGATACGCAGTATTTT. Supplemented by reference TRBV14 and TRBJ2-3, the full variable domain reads EAGVTQFPSHSVIEKGQTVTLRCDPISGHDNLYWYRRVMGKEIKFLLHFVKESKQDESGMPNNRFLAERTGGTYSTLKVQPAELEDSGVYFCASSQAAAFSTDTQYFGPGTRLTVL.

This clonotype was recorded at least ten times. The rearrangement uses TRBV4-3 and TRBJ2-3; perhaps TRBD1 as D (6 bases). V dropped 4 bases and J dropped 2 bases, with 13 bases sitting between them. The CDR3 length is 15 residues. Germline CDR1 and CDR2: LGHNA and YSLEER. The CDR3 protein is CASSPRQEPTDTQYF. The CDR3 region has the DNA TGCGCCAGCAGCCCTAGACAGGAACCCACAGATACGCAGTATTTT.

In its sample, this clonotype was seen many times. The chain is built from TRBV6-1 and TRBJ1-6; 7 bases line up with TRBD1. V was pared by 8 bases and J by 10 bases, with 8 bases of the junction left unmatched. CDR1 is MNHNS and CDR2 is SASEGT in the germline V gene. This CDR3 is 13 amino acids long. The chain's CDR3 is CASLWTGYSPLHF. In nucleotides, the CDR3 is TGTGCCAGCCTTTGGACAGGATACTCACCCCTCCACTTT.

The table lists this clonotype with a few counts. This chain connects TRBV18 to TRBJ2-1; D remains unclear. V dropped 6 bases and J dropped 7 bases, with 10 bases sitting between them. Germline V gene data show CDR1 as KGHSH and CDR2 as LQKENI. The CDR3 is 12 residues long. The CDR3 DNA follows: TGTGCCAGCTCCCCTACCTGGAATGAGCAGTTCTTC. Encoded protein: CASSPTWNEQFF.

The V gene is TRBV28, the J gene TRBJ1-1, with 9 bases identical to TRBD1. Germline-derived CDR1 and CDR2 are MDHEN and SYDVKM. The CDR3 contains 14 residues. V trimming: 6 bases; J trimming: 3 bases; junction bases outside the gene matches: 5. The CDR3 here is CASRTGQGDTEAFF. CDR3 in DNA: TGTGCCAGCAGAACGGGACAGGGTGACACTGAAGCTTTCTTT. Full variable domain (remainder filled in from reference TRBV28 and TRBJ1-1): DVKVTQSSRYLVKRTGEKVFLECVQDMDHENMFWYRQDPGLGLRLIYFSYDVKMKEKGDIPEGYSVSREKKERFSLILESASTNQTSMYLCASRTGQGDTEAFFGQGTRLTVV.

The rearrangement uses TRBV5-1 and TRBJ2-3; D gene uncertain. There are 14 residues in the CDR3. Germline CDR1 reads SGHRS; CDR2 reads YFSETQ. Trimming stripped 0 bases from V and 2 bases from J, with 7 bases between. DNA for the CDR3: TGCGCCAGCAGCTTGGGGACCTTCACAGATACGCAGTATTTT. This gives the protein CASSLGTFTDTQYF.

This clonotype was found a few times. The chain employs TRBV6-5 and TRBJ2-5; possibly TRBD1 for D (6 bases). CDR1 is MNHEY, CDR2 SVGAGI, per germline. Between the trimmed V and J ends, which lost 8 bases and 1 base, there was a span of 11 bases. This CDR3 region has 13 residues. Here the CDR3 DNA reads TGTGCCAGCCTCAGGGGTCCCCAAGAGACCCAGTACTTC. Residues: CASLRGPQETQYF.

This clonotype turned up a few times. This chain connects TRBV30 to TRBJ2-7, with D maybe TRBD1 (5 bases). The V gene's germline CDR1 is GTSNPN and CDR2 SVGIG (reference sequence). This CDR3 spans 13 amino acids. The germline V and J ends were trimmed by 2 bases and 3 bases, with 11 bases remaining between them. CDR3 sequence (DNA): TGTGCCTGGAGTCCGGACACTTTCTACGAGCAGTACTTC. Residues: CAWSPDTFYEQYF.

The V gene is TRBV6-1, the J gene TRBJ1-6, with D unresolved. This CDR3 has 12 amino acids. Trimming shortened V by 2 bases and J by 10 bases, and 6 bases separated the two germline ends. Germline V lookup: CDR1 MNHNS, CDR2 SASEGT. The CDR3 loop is CASSELRSPLHF. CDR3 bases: TGTGCCAGCAGTGAATTAAGATCACCCCTCCACTTT.

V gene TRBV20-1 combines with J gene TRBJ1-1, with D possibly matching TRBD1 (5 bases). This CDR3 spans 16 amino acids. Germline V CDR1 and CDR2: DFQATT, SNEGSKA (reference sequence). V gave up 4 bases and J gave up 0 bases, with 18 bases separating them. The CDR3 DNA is TGCAGTGCTATTGACTTTCGGCGGGGGGTGAACACTGAAGCTTTCTTT. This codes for CSAIDFRRGVNTEAFF.

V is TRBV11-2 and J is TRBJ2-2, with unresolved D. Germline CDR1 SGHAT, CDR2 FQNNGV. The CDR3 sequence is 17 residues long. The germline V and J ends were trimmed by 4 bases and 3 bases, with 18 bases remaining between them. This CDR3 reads CASSSPSGSYDTGELFF. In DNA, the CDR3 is TGTGCCAGCAGCTCCCCCTCCGGCAGTTACGACACCGGGGAGCTGTTTTTT. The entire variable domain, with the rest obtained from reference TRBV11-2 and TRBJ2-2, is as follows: EAGVAQSPRYKIIEKRQSVAFWCNPISGHATLYWYQQILGQGPKLLIQFQNNGVVDDSQLPKDRFSAERLKGVDSTLKIQPAKLEDSAVYLCASSSPSGSYDTGELFFGEGSRLTVL.